Below, 2 T cell receptor beta chains from the same sample are listed, as sequenced in a study of blood T cell repertoires in COVID-19. Sequenced by immunoSEQ multiplex PCR; TCRdb stores in-frame clones only, minus some. The sample has over 150,000 clones, roughly 76% seen once. The sequenced material came from peripheral blood. The receptors were gathered from an elderly woman with COVID-19, enrolled during active disease.

As for this clone: In the same sample, other DNA sequences code for this CDR3. The genes are TRBV5-1 and TRBJ2-3; a possible D gene is TRBD1 (5 bases). Trimming cost V 1 base and J 0 bases, with 6 bases left between them. Germline V gene lookup returns CDR1 SGHRS and CDR2 YFSETQ. The CDR3 is 14 residues long. The CDR3 spells CASSLTGSTDTQYF. The CDR3 DNA follows: TGCGCCAGCAGCTTGACAGGCAGCACAGATACGCAGTATTTT. Looking up the rest from reference TRBV5-1 and TRBJ2-3 gives the full variable domain: KAGVTQTPRYLIKTRGQQVTLSCSPISGHRSVSWYQQTPGQGLQFLFEYFSETQRNKGNFPGRFSGRQFSNSRSEMNVSTLELGDSALYLCASSLTGSTDTQYFGPGTRLTVL.

The V call is TRBV7-9, the J call TRBJ2-5; D may be TRBD1 (5 bases). The CDR3 spans 14 residues. V lost 3 bases, J lost 2 bases, and 10 bases lay in between. Germline V gene sequence: CDR1 SEHNR, CDR2 FQNEAQ (reference sequence). CDR3 region: CASSLGQQQETQYF. The CDR3 nucleotides are TGTGCCAGCAGCTTGGGGCAGCAACAAGAGACCCAGTACTTC.